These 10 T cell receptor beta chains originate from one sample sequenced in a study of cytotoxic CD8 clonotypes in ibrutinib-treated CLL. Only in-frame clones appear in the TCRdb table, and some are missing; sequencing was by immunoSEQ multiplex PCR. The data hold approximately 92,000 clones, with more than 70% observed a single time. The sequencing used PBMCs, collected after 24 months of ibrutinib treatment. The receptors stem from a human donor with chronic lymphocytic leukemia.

The CDR3 bases are TGCGCCTGGACCCGGGACCCTTATGACGGGGAGCTGTTTTTT. It specifies CAWTRDPYDGELFF. The chain recombines TRBV5-1 with TRBJ2-2; D may match TRBD1 or TRBD2 (5 bases each). Trimming stripped 10 bases from V and 7 bases from J, with 20 bases between. CDR1 is SGHRS and CDR2 is YFSETQ in the germline V gene. CDR3 length equals 14 residues.

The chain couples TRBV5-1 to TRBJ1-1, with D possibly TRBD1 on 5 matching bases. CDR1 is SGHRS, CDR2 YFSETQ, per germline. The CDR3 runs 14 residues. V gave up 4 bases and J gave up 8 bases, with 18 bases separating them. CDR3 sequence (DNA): TGCGCCAGCAGCAGGACCCCCGGGGGAAGAGAAGCTTTCTTT. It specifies CASSRTPGGREAFF. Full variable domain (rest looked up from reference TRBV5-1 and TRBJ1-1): KAGVTQTPRYLIKTRGQQVTLSCSPISGHRSVSWYQQTPGQGLQFLFEYFSETQRNKGNFPGRFSGRQFSNSRSEMNVSTLELGDSALYLCASSRTPGGREAFFGQGTRLTVV.

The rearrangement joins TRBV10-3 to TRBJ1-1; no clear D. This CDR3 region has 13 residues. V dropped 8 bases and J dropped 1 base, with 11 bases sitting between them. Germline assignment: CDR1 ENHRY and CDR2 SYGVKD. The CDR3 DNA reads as TGTGCCATCTCGGGATATTGGAACACTGAAGCTTTCTTT. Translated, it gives CAISGYWNTEAFF.

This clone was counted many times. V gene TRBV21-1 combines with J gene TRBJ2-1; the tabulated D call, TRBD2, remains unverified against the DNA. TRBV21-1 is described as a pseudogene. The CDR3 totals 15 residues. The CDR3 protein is CASSKNPLVRGEQFF. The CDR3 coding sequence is TGTGCCAGCAGCAAAAATCCACTAGTTCGGGGTGAGCAGTTCTTC.

Here the CDR3 DNA reads TGTGCCAGCAGTGACTCGGCGGCACCCCGAGGCACAGATACGCAGTATTTT. Translation gives CASSDSAAPRGTDTQYF. The rearrangement uses TRBV6-4 and TRBJ2-3; D is ambiguous. This CDR3 spans 17 amino acids. Trimming removed 0 bases from V and 1 base from J, with 14 bases in between. The germline V gene has CDR1 MRHNA and CDR2 SNTAGT.

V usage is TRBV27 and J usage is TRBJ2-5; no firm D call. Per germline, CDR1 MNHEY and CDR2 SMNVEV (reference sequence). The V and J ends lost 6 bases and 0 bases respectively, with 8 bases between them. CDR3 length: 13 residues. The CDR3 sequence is CASRTQNQETQYF. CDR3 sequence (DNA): TGTGCCAGCAGAACACAGAACCAAGAGACCCAGTACTTC.

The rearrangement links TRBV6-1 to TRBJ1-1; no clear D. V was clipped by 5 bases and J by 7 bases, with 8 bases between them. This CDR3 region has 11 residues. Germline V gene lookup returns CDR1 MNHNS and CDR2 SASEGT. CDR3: CASSHGSEAFF. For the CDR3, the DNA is TGTGCCAGCAGTCACGGGAGTGAAGCTTTCTTT.

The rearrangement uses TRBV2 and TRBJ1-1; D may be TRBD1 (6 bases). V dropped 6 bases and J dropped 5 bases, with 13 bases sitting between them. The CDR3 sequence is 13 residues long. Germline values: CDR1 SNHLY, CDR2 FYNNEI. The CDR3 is CASRQNRETEAFF. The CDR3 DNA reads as TGTGCCAGCAGGCAGAACAGGGAGACTGAAGCTTTCTTT.

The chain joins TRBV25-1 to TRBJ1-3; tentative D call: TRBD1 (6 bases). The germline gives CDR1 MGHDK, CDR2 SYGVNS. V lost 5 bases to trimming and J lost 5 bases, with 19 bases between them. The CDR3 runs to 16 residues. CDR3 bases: TGTGCCAGCAGTCACGGGGTCCAGGGGATAAGAAACACCATATATTTT. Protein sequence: CASSHGVQGIRNTIYF.

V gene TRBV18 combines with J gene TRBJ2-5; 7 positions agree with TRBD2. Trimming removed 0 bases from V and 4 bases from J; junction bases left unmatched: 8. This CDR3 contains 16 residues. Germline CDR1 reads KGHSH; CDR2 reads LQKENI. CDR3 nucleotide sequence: TGTGCCAGCTCACCACCGGGCGGGAGAATTATAGAGACCCAGTACTTC. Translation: CASSPPGGRIIETQYF.